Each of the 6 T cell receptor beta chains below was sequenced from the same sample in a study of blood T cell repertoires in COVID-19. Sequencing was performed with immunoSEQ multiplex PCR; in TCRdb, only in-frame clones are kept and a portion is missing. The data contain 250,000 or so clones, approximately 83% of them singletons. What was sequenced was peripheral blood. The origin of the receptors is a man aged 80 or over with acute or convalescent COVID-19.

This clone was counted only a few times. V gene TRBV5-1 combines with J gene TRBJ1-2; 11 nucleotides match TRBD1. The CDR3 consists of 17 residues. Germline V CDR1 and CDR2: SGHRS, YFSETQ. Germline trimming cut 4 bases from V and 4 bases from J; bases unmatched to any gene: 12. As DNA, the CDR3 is TGCGCCAGCAGCCCGGGACAGGGGGTTTTTCTGGGCTATGGCTACACCTTC. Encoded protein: CASSPGQGVFLGYGYTF.

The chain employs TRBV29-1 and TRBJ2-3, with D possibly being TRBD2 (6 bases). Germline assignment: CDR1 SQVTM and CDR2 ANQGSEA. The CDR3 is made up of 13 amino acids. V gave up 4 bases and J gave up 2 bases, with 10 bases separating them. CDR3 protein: CSVVWRVTDTQYF. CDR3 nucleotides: TGCAGCGTTGTGTGGAGGGTCACAGATACGCAGTATTTT.

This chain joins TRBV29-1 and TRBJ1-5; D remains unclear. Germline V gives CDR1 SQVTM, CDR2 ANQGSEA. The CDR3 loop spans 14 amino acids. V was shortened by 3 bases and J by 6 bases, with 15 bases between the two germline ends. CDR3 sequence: CSVEGRGSIQPQHF. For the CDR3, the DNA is TGCAGCGTTGAGGGTCGAGGTTCTATTCAGCCCCAGCATTTT. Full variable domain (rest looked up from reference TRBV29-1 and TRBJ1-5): SAVISQKPSRDICQRGTSLTIQCQVDSQVTMMFWYRQQPGQSLTLIATANQGSEATYESGFVIDKFPISRPNLTFSTLTVSNMSPEDSSIYLCSVEGRGSIQPQHFGDGTRLSIL.

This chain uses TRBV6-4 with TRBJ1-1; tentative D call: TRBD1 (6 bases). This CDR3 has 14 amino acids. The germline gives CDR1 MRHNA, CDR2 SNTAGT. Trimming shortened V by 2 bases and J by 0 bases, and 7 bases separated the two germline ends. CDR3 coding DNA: TGTGCCAGCAGTGACAGGGACATGAACACTGAAGCTTTCTTT. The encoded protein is CASSDRDMNTEAFF.

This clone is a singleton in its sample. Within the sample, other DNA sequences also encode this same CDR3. The CDR3 DNA reads TGTGCCAGCAGCCCCGGGACAGGGGGTTATGGCTACACCTTC. Translation gives CASSPGTGGYGYTF. The V and J genes are TRBV7-9 and TRBJ1-2, with TRBD1 matching 11 bases. The V gene end was trimmed by 5 bases and the J gene end by 5 bases; junction bases not matched to a gene: 4. This CDR3 contains 14 residues. Per the germline V gene, CDR1 is SEHNR and CDR2 is FQNEAQ (reference sequence).

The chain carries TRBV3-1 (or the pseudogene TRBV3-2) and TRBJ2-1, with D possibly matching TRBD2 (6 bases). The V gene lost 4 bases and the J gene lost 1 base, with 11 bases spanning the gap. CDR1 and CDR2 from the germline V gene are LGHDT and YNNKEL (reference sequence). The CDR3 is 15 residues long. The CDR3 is CASSPRENSYNEQFF. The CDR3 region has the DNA TGTGCCAGCAGCCCCCGGGAGAATTCCTACAATGAGCAGTTCTTC.